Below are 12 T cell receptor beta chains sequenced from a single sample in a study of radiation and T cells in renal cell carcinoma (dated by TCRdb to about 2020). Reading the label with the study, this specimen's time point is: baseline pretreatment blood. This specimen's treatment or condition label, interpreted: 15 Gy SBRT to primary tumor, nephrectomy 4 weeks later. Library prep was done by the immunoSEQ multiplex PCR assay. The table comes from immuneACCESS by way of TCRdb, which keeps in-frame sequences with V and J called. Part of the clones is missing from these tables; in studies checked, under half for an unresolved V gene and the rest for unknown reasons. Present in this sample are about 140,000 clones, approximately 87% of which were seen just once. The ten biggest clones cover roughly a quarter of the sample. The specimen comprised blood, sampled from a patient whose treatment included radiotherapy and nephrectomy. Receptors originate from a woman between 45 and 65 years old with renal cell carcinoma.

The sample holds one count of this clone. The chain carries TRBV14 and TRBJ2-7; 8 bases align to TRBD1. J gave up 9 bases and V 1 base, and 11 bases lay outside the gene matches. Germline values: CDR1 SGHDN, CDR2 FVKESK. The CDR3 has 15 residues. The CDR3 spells CASSQGTGNFLGQYF. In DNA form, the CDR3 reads TGTGCCAGCAGCCAAGGGACAGGGAATTTCCTGGGGCAGTACTTC.

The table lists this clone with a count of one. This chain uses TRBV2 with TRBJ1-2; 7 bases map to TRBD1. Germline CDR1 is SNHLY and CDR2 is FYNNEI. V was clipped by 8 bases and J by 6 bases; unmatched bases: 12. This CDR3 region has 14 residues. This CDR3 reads CASLLEGQINGYTF. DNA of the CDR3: TGTGCCAGCTTACTTGAGGGACAGATCAATGGCTACACCTTC.

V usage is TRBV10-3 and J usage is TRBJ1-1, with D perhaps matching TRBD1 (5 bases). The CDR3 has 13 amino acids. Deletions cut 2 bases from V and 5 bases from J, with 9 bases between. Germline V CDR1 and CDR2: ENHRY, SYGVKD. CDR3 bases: TGTGCCATCAGTGAGGCGGGGGAAACTGAAGCTTTCTTT. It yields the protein CAISEAGETEAFF.

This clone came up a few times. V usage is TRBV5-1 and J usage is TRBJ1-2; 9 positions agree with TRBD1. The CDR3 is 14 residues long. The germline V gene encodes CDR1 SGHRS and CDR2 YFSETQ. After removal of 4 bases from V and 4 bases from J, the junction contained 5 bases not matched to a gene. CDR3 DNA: TGCGCCAGCAGCGGGATGGGACAGGGCTATGGCTACACCTTC. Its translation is CASSGMGQGYGYTF.

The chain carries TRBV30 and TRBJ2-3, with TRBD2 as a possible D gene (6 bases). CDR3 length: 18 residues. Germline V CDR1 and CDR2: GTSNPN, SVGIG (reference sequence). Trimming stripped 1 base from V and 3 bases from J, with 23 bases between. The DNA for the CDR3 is TGTGCCTGGAGTGAGAAGAGACGAAAGGGACTCCAGACAGATACGCAGTATTTT. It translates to CAWSEKRRKGLQTDTQYF.

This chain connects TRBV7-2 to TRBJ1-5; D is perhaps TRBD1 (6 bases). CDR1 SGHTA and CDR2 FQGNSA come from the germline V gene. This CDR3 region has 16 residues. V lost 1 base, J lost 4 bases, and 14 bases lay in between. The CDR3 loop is CASSLEGRGLNQPQHF. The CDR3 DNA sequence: TGTGCCAGCAGCTTAGAGGGCAGGGGACTAAATCAGCCCCAGCATTTT.

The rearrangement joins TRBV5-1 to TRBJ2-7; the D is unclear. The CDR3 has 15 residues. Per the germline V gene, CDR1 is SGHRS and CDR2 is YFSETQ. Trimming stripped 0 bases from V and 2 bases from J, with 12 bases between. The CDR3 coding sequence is TGCGCCAGCAGCTTGGGTCCGGAAAGCACCTACGAGCAGTACTTC. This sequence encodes CASSLGPESTYEQYF.

In DNA, the CDR3 is TGCGCCAGCAGCTTGGATTTGGTTGAAAAACTGTTTTTT. This sequence encodes CASSLDLVEKLFF. The chain links TRBV5-1 to TRBJ1-4; the D is unclear. CDR1 SGHRS and CDR2 YFSETQ come from the germline V gene. This CDR3 has 13 amino acids. Between the trimmed V and J ends, which lost 0 bases and 7 bases, there was a span of 7 bases.

The CDR3 DNA reads TGTGCCAGCACGCAGGGGTCTGAAAAACTGTTTTTT. Its protein product is CASTQGSEKLFF. J is TRBJ1-4 and V is TRBV6-6, with TRBD1 as a possible D gene (6 bases). CDR3 length: 12 amino acids. Looked up from germline, CDR1 is MNHNY and CDR2 is SVGAGI (reference sequence). The V end was cut by 7 bases, the J end by 7 bases, with 10 bases between.

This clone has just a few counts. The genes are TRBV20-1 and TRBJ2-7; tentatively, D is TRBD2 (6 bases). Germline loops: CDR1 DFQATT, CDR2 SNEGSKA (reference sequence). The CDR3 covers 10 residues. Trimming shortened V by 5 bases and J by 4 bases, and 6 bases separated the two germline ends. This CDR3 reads CSAGTYEQYF. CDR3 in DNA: TGCAGTGCTGGGACTTACGAGCAGTACTTC.

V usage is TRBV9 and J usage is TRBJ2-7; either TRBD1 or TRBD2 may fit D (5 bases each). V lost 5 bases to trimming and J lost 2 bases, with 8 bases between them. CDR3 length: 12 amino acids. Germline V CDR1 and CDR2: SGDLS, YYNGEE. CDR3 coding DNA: TGTGCCAGCAGTCGGGGACCCTACGAGCAGTACTTC. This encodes CASSRGPYEQYF.

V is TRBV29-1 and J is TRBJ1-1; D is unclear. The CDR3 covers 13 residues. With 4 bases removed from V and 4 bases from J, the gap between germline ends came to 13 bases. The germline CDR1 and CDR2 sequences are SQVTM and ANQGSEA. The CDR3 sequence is CSVGHLLGTEAFF. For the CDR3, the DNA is TGCAGCGTTGGACACCTACTGGGCACTGAAGCTTTCTTT.